Sequencing of this T cell receptor (beta chain) was carried out in a study of T cell repertoires in cytomegalovirus infection. Overall study: A matching HLA type, together with CMV infection, was signaled by public TCR beta signatures. Study-wide points: Summed public TCR beta family frequency identified CMV carriers bearing the relevant HLA. Across the ex vivo response, the dominant clonotypes were HLA-C-restricted CMV-specific TCR beta clonotypes.

This clonotype has a handful of counts. Its antigen remains unidentified. TCRdb redid the calling of the reads with MiXCR, one entry per CDR3 protein. The sample lists 450,000 to 600,000 distinct CDR3 sequences; 30% to 40% were seen once. The source of this sequence is a human donor in good health (CMV status not recorded). Some clones in this sample may be carry-over from other donors' samples. The sequences come from cultured PBMCs, collected from culture after CMV antigen stimulation.

The CDR3 sequence is CASSSPARVDEQYF. The CDR3 DNA reads as TGTGCCAGCAGCTCCCCGGCGAGGGTCGACGAGCAGTACTTC. The chain recombines TRBV5-4 with TRBJ2-7; weak D call: TRBD2 (5 bases). CDR3 length: 14 residues. In germline, CDR1 is SGHNT, CDR2 YYREEE (reference sequence). Between the trimmed V and J ends, which lost 3 bases and 5 bases, there was a span of 15 bases.